One and the same sample provided the 19 T cell receptor beta chains below, sequenced in a study of blood T cell dynamics during melanoma immunotherapy. Sequenced by immunoSEQ multiplex PCR; TCRdb stores in-frame clones only, minus some. Seen here are approximately 15,000 clones, about 83% observed once, and the top ten hold roughly 5.1%. This sample's time point: pre-treatment baseline. This material consisted of blood, taken from a patient treated with checkpoint blockade. These receptor sequences come from a human donor with melanoma.

The rearrangement links TRBV30 to TRBJ1-4; D unclear. The CDR3 length is 14 residues. Trimming left V 1 base short and J 0 bases short, with 6 bases between. Germline CDR1 is GTSNPN and CDR2 is SVGIG (reference sequence). The CDR3 DNA reads TGTGCCTGGAGTGCCTCCTCAACTAATGAAAAACTGTTTTTT. Translating it yields CAWSASSTNEKLFF.

The chain uses TRBV5-1 and TRBJ2-2; D call uncertain. V lost 6 bases to trimming and J lost 4 bases, with 10 bases between them. CDR3 length: 13 residues. Germline-derived CDR1 and CDR2 are SGHRS and YFSETQ. The CDR3, as DNA: TGCGCCAGCACGTCGACTGTCACCGGGGAGCTGTTTTTT. Translated, it gives CASTSTVTGELFF.

The chain joins TRBV18 to TRBJ2-7; no definite D call. Trimming left V 3 bases short and J 5 bases short, with 11 bases between. Germline V CDR1 and CDR2: KGHSH, LQKENI. The CDR3 runs 13 residues. CDR3: CASSPAPVHEQYF. The CDR3 coding sequence is TGTGCCAGCTCACCGGCCCCGGTCCACGAGCAGTACTTC.

This sequence joins TRBV7-9 and TRBJ2-7; D unresolved. CDR1 SEHNR and CDR2 FQNEAQ come from the germline V gene (reference sequence). The V and J ends lost 1 base and 1 base respectively, with 14 bases between them. The CDR3 has 16 residues. CDR3 DNA sequence: TGTGCCAGCAGCTTAGTTTCCGGCACCCCTTCCTACGAGCAGTACTTC. Its translation is CASSLVSGTPSYEQYF.

The V and J genes are TRBV6-6 and TRBJ2-2, with D perhaps TRBD2 (5 bases). Germline V gene sequence: CDR1 MNHNY, CDR2 SVGAGI (reference sequence). The CDR3 has 14 amino acids. V lost 0 bases, J lost 7 bases, and 9 bases lay in between. CDR3 in amino acids: CASSYSPGIGELFF. The CDR3 bases are TGTGCCAGCAGTTACTCTCCGGGGATCGGGGAGCTGTTTTTT.

The gene calls are TRBV5-1 and TRBJ2-7, with D possibly being TRBD2 (5 bases). Trimming pared 0 bases from V and 4 bases from J, leaving 11 bases between. This CDR3 is built from 14 residues. Germline-derived CDR1 and CDR2 are SGHRS and YFSETQ. CDR3 sequence: CASSLAGSPYEQYF. In nucleotides, the CDR3 is TGCGCCAGCAGCTTGGCGGGGTCGCCGTACGAGCAGTACTTC.

The chain has TRBV11-2 and TRBJ2-3; 10 bases agree with TRBD2. The germline V gene encodes CDR1 SGHAT and CDR2 FQNNGV. This CDR3 comprises 19 residues. J was trimmed by 5 bases and V by 0 bases; bases with no gene match: 14. DNA for the CDR3: TGTGCCAGCAGCTTAGATAGGGCTAGCGGGGGCGGGTTCATAGATACGCAGTATTTT. Translated, it gives CASSLDRASGGGFIDTQYF. The variable domain in full, with the rest retrieved from reference TRBV11-2 and TRBJ2-3, is EAGVAQSPRYKIIEKRQSVAFWCNPISGHATLYWYQQILGQGPKLLIQFQNNGVVDDSQLPKDRFSAERLKGVDSTLKIQPAKLEDSAVYLCASSLDRASGGGFIDTQYFGPGTRLTVL.

This clone was seen more than once but under ten times. This chain joins TRBV5-5 and TRBJ2-7; TRBD2 matches 12 bases. The CDR3 consists of 17 residues. Germline V lookup: CDR1 SGHKS, CDR2 YYEKEE (reference sequence). Trimming cost V 0 bases and J 1 base; bases outside gene matches: 5. The CDR3 region is CASSLALGLAGSYEQYF. For the CDR3, the DNA is TGTGCCAGCAGCTTGGCCTTAGGACTAGCGGGGTCCTACGAGCAGTACTTC.

This clone has only one observation. The V and J genes are TRBV29-1 and TRBJ2-1; D remains ambiguous. This CDR3 comprises 16 residues. Germline V gene sequence: CDR1 SQVTM, CDR2 ANQGSEA. V was pared by 6 bases and J by 7 bases, with 25 bases between. In DNA, the CDR3 is TGCAGCGTACTTCAGCTCGTAGGAAGATTGGGAAATGAGCAGTTCTTC. It codes for CSVLQLVGRLGNEQFF.

The rearrangement links TRBV30 to TRBJ2-3, with D tentatively TRBD1 (5 bases). Germline V lookup: CDR1 GTSNPN, CDR2 SVGIG (reference sequence). Trimming shortened V by 5 bases and J by 2 bases, and 14 bases separated the two germline ends. The CDR3 loop spans 14 amino acids. CDR3 bases: TGTGCCTGGGGAGACAGTTACTCCACAGATACGCAGTATTTT. As protein: CAWGDSYSTDTQYF.

CDR3 DNA sequence: TGTGCCTTCCTAGATCGAAGGGGTCCTGAAGCTTTCTTT. As protein: CAFLDRRGPEAFF. The J gene is TRBJ1-1, the V gene TRBV30, with a tentative D call TRBD1 (5 bases). Germline V gene sequence: CDR1 GTSNPN, CDR2 SVGIG (reference sequence). The CDR3 runs to 13 residues. Trimming took 7 bases from V and 6 from J, leaving 18 bases between them.

This rearrangement joins TRBV10-1 to TRBJ2-4, with 10 bases identical to TRBD1. Germline V lookup: CDR1 WNHNN, CDR2 SYGVQD (reference sequence). Unmatched junction bases numbered 8, after V lost 0 bases and J lost 9 bases. The CDR3 covers 16 residues. The CDR3 DNA is TGCGCCAGCAGTGAGTCAGTGGGACAGGGGTCGGGCATTCAGTACTTC. Translation gives CASSESVGQGSGIQYF.

The V and J genes are TRBV19 and TRBJ2-1; D not certain. Germline CDR1 is LNHDA and CDR2 is SQIVND (reference sequence). V lost 11 bases, J lost 6 bases, and 11 bases lay in between. This CDR3 region has 11 residues. CDR3 amino acids: CAASGSNEQFF. In nucleotides, the CDR3 is TGTGCCGCTTCCGGCAGCAATGAGCAGTTCTTC.

The CDR3: CASSSLYEQYF. The CDR3 DNA sequence: TGTGCCAGCAGCAGCTTATACGAGCAGTACTTC. This chain links TRBV7-9 with TRBJ2-7; D uncertain. This CDR3 comprises 11 residues. Germline loops: CDR1 SEHNR, CDR2 FQNEAQ (reference sequence). Trimming removed 5 bases from V and 4 bases from J, with 6 bases in between.

The chain joins TRBV13 to TRBJ2-7; perhaps TRBD1 as D (6 bases). There are 15 residues in the CDR3. In germline, CDR1 is PRHDT, CDR2 FYEKMQ (reference sequence). With 0 bases removed from V and 2 bases from J, the gap between germline ends came to 11 bases. CDR3: CASSLGLRGTYEQYF. CDR3 DNA sequence: TGTGCCAGCAGCTTAGGCCTAAGGGGGACCTACGAGCAGTACTTC.

The CDR3 spells CASSLGGFDTQYF. In DNA, the CDR3 is TGTGCCAGCAGCTTAGGGGGTTTCGATACGCAGTATTTT. The rearrangement links TRBV11-1 to TRBJ2-3; D is unclear. This CDR3 comprises 13 residues. V was clipped by 1 base and J by 6 bases, with 8 bases between them. In germline, CDR1 is SGHAT, CDR2 FQDESV (reference sequence).

The chain joins TRBV7-9 to TRBJ2-3; 10 nucleotides agree with TRBD2. Losses at the gene ends were 5 bases for V and 0 bases for J; bases not matched to a gene: 11. There are 18 residues in the CDR3. The germline gives CDR1 SEHNR, CDR2 FQNEAQ (reference sequence). CDR3 amino acids: CASSKTSGDLSSTDTQYF. DNA for the CDR3: TGTGCCAGCAGCAAAACTAGCGGGGATTTATCTAGCACAGATACGCAGTATTTT.

The chain couples TRBV7-7 to TRBJ2-1; D might be TRBD1 or TRBD2, each matching 5 bases. CDR1 and CDR2 (germline): SSHAT, FNYEAQ (reference sequence). Trimming took off 5 bases at V and 9 bases at J, with 20 bases between the two ends. The CDR3 contains 15 residues. Here the CDR3 reads CASSPVTRGAGEQFF. The CDR3 coding sequence is TGTGCCAGCAGCCCAGTAACTAGAGGGGCGGGTGAGCAGTTCTTC.

This sequence joins TRBV28 and TRBJ2-3; 7 positions agree with TRBD2. Germline loops: CDR1 MDHEN, CDR2 SYDVKM. After removal of 8 bases from V and 1 base from J, the junction contained 12 bases not matched to a gene. The CDR3 extends over 16 amino acids. CDR3 coding DNA: TGTGCCAGCGCCCCCCGGGCTGCGGGGGGCACAGATACGCAGTATTTT. It codes for CASAPRAAGGTDTQYF.